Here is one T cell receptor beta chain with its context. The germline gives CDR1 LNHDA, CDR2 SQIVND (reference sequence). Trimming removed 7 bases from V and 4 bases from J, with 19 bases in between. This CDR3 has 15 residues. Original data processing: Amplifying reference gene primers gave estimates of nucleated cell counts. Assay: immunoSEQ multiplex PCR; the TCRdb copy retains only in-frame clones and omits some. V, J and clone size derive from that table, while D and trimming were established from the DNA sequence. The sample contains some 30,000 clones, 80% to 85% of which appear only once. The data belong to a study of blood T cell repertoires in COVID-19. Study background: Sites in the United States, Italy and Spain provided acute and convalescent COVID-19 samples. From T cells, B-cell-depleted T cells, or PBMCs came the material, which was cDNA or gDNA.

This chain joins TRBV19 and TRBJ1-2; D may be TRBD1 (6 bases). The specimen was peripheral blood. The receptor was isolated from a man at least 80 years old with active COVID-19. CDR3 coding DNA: TGTGCCAGTACCATAGGGGGGGCCGCATCCTATGGCTACACCTTC. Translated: CASTIGGAASYGYTF.